Each of the 20 T cell receptor beta chains below was sequenced from the same sample in a study of cytomegalovirus exposure and HLA in healthy donors. Vbeta (60) and Jbeta (13) primers were used in the PCR. Using immunoSEQ multiplex PCR, the repertoire was profiled, and TCRdb retains in-frame clones only, with some absent. This sample yields some 160,000 clones, of which around 72% are seen a single time; 7% belongs to the top ten. Material: PBMCs. Receptors originate from a woman in her thirties or forties in good health and CMV-seropositive.

The J gene is TRBJ1-2, the V gene TRBV5-6; TRBD1 agrees at 8 bases. V gave up 4 bases and J gave up 4 bases; unmatched junction bases: 6. This CDR3 has 14 residues. Germline V CDR1 and CDR2: SGHDT, YYEEEE. CDR3 amino acids: CASSLQGVPYGYTF. The CDR3 coding sequence is TGTGCCAGCAGCCTACAGGGGGTACCCTATGGCTACACCTTC.

This clone was observed a handful of times. The chain combines TRBV4-3 with TRBJ2-7; D perhaps matches TRBD2 (6 bases). V dropped 6 bases and J dropped 6 bases, with 9 bases sitting between them. In germline, CDR1 is LGHNA, CDR2 YSLEER. This CDR3 spans 11 amino acids. The CDR3 DNA reads TGCGCCAGCAGTCTCGGGGGCGAGCAGTACTTC. This sequence encodes CASSLGGEQYF.

The chain uses TRBV30 and TRBJ2-3, with D perhaps matching TRBD1 (5 bases). This CDR3 comprises 14 residues. Per germline, CDR1 GTSNPN and CDR2 SVGIG (reference sequence). Trimming cost V 4 bases and J 3 bases, with 14 bases left between them. The CDR3 protein is CAWTKGIETDTQYF. The CDR3 coding sequence is TGTGCCTGGACGAAGGGGATAGAAACAGATACGCAGTATTTT.

This clone was found once. The rearrangement uses TRBV6-1 and TRBJ1-3, with TRBD1 matching 7 bases. Germline CDR1 and CDR2: MNHNS and SASEGT. The CDR3 loop spans 15 amino acids. The V and J ends lost 2 bases and 11 bases, in that order; junction bases with no gene match: 12. The CDR3 here is CASSEPGRGTPAIYF. The CDR3 bases are TGTGCCAGCAGTGAACCGGGCAGGGGGACCCCGGCCATATATTTT.

The V call is TRBV7-3, the J call TRBJ1-1; D possibly corresponds to TRBD1 (5 bases). The germline V gene has CDR1 SGHTA and CDR2 FQGTGA. This CDR3 has 13 residues. V lost 5 bases, J lost 3 bases, and 10 bases lay in between. The CDR3 is CASSRGGDTEAFF. The CDR3 DNA follows: TGTGCCAGCAGCCGGGGGGGGGACACTGAAGCTTTCTTT.

This chain links TRBV10-3 with TRBJ2-1, with TRBD2 matching over 9 bases. The germline gives CDR1 ENHRY, CDR2 SYGVKD. V lost 6 bases, J lost 3 bases, and 6 bases stayed unmatched. The CDR3 consists of 15 residues. The CDR3 DNA reads as TGTGCCATCAGCGATAGCGGGGGATTCTACAATGAGCAGTTCTTC. It encodes CAISDSGGFYNEQFF.

The chain uses TRBV6-6 and TRBJ2-2; 10 bases are a match to TRBD1. Germline V CDR1 and CDR2: MNHNY, SVGAGI (reference sequence). Germline trimming cut 2 bases from V and 4 bases from J; bases unmatched to any gene: 4. This CDR3 comprises 16 residues. CDR3: CASSYERTGGTGELFF. The CDR3 DNA sequence: TGTGCCAGCAGTTACGAGCGGACAGGGGGCACCGGGGAGCTGTTTTTT.

The chain has TRBV12-1 and TRBJ2-3; TRBD2 was called by the table and not checked on the DNA. TRBV12-1 is recorded as a pseudogene. The CDR3 loop spans 13 amino acids. CDR3 protein: CASSRELWNTQYF. DNA for the CDR3: TGTGCCAGCAGCCGGGAGTTGTGGAATACGCAGTATTTT.

The V and J genes are TRBV29-1 and TRBJ1-2; D not certain. The V end lost 6 bases, the J end lost 1 base, and 15 bases lay between the germline ends. The CDR3 spans 14 residues. The germline gives CDR1 SQVTM, CDR2 ANQGSEA. As DNA, the CDR3 is TGCAGCGTGGATAAACAGACAAGTAACTATGGCTACACCTTC. Translating gives CSVDKQTSNYGYTF.

The chain combines TRBV6-5 with TRBJ1-1; possibly TRBD1 for D (5 bases). This CDR3 has 12 residues. From germline, CDR1 is MNHEY and CDR2 SVGAGI. V was pared by 10 bases and J by 7 bases, with 16 bases between. The CDR3 loop is CATELGGGEAFF. The CDR3 region has the DNA TGTGCCACCGAGCTGGGGGGGGGTGAAGCTTTCTTT.

V gene TRBV6-5 combines with J gene TRBJ2-7, with D possibly matching TRBD1 (5 bases). Germline assignment: CDR1 MNHEY and CDR2 SVGAGI. The CDR3 has 16 residues. Deletions cut 4 bases from V and 5 bases from J, with 21 bases between. The CDR3 region is CASSWNLLGLGNEQYF. In DNA, the CDR3 is TGTGCCAGCAGTTGGAACCTCCTGGGGCTAGGTAACGAGCAGTACTTC.

J is TRBJ1-3 and V is TRBV7-8; a weak D match, TRBD1 (6 bases). CDR3 length: 17 residues. The germline V and J ends were trimmed by 2 bases and 3 bases, with 17 bases remaining between them. Germline CDR1 SGHVS, CDR2 FQNEAQ. CDR3 region: CASSLSPQGINGNTIYF. CDR3 coding DNA: TGTGCCAGCAGCTTAAGTCCCCAGGGGATTAATGGAAACACCATATATTTT.

Of note for this clone: The sample holds other DNA sequences that translate to the same CDR3. The rearrangement links TRBV18 to TRBJ1-1; D is unresolved. The V end was cut by 2 bases, the J end by 2 bases, with 6 bases between. Germline V gene lookup returns CDR1 KGHSH and CDR2 LQKENI. The CDR3 totals 13 residues. The CDR3 nucleotides read TGTGCCAGCTCACCAGGGCAAAACACTGAAGCTTTCTTT. This sequence encodes CASSPGQNTEAFF.

The rearrangement joins TRBV18 to TRBJ1-1; 7 bases map to TRBD1. The germline V gene has CDR1 KGHSH and CDR2 LQKENI. V lost 4 bases and J lost 0; bases outside the gene matches: 2. CDR3 length equals 14 residues. The CDR3 here is CASSQGTVNTEAFF. Written as DNA, the CDR3 is TGTGCCAGCTCACAAGGGACAGTGAACACTGAAGCTTTCTTT.

The gene calls are TRBV6-5 and TRBJ1-6, with unresolved D. CDR1 and CDR2 from the germline V gene are MNHEY and SVGAGI. The CDR3 loop spans 13 amino acids. V lost 2 bases and J lost 6, with 5 bases in between. This chain's CDR3 is CASSYEGNSPLHF. In nucleotides, the CDR3 is TGTGCCAGCAGTTACGAGGGTAATTCACCCCTCCACTTT.

As DNA, the CDR3 is TGTGCCAGCAGTGGATACAGGGGGCGGACTGAAGCTTTCTTT. As protein: CASSGYRGRTEAFF. The rearrangement joins TRBV6-5 to TRBJ1-1, with TRBD1 matching 9 bases. This CDR3 comprises 14 residues. The germline gives CDR1 MNHEY, CDR2 SVGAGI. V trimming: 5 bases; J trimming: 5 bases; junction bases outside the gene matches: 6.

The chain couples TRBV7-3 to TRBJ1-2, with 9 bases lining up with TRBD1. CDR3 length: 17 residues. Germline CDR1 is SGHTA and CDR2 is FQGTGA. V dropped 1 base and J dropped 2; count of bases not matched to a gene: 8. Written as DNA, the CDR3 is TGTGCCAGCAGCTTAAAACCAATGGGACAGGGAAACTATGGCTACACCTTC. Protein: CASSLKPMGQGNYGYTF. Full variable domain (missing parts from reference TRBV7-3 and TRBJ1-2): GAGVSQTPSNKVTEKGKYVELRCDPISGHTALYWYRQSLGQGPEFLIYFQGTGAADDSGLPNDRFFAVRPEGSVSTLKIQRTERGDSAVYLCASSLKPMGQGNYGYTFGSGTRLTVV.

V gene TRBV6-4 combines with J gene TRBJ2-7; D is possibly TRBD1 (6 bases). The CDR3 loop spans 11 amino acids. Looked up from germline, CDR1 is MRHNA and CDR2 is SNTAGT. V was pared by 9 bases and J by 5 bases, with 11 bases between. The CDR3 coding sequence is TGTGCCAGTGGACAGTACCACGAGCAGTACTTC. This encodes CASGQYHEQYF.

This sequence joins TRBV7-9 and TRBJ1-1, with a tentative D call TRBD1 (5 bases). This CDR3 is 13 amino acids long. Germline CDR1 reads SEHNR; CDR2 reads FQNEAQ (reference sequence). With 4 bases removed from V and 11 bases from J, the gap between germline ends came to 17 bases. The CDR3 sequence is CASSWGGEVDAFF. DNA of the CDR3: TGTGCCAGCAGCTGGGGGGGGGAGGTGGACGCTTTCTTT.

The genes are TRBV6-6 and TRBJ1-1; 8 bases line up with TRBD1. Germline V lookup: CDR1 MNHNY, CDR2 SVGAGI (reference sequence). The CDR3 covers 13 residues. Trimming removed 8 bases from V and 1 base from J; junction bases left unmatched: 3. The CDR3, as DNA: TGTGCCAGCGTCACAGGGGGGAACACTGAAGCTTTCTTT. Its protein product is CASVTGGNTEAFF.